One sample yielded the 30 T cell receptor beta chains listed below, sequenced in a study of T-cell memory formation after mild COVID-19. TCRdb recomputed calls from the 5' RACE reads with MiXCR, one row per CDR3 protein. The sample yields fewer than 650,000 distinct CDR3 sequences, roughly 17% seen once. The sequenced material came from PBMCs or a T cell subset sorted from them (not recorded which). All receptors come from an adult woman who had mild COVID-19 (a few samples of this study predate the infection). Cell type and time point are not known.

The genes are TRBV5-1 and TRBJ2-7; D gene uncertain. The germline V gene encodes CDR1 SGHRS and CDR2 YFSETQ. V was trimmed by 4 bases and J by 5 bases, leaving 19 bases between them. The CDR3 extends over 15 amino acids. DNA for the CDR3: TGCGCCAGCAGCAATTGGGCCGCACCGAAGGACGAGCAGTACTTC. Its translation is CASSNWAAPKDEQYF.

The chain recombines TRBV14 with TRBJ2-7; 8 bases align to TRBD2. This CDR3 region has 14 residues. V lost 2 bases, J lost 3 bases, and 3 bases stayed unmatched. CDR1 and CDR2 (germline): SGHDN, FVKESK. The CDR3 sequence: CASSQLGLGYEQYF. CDR3 nucleotides: TGTGCCAGCAGCCAACTGGGACTAGGCTACGAGCAGTACTTC.

The CDR3 bases are TGTGCCAGCAGTGACTCACTTGTCCCCTACGAGCAGTACTTC. This gives the protein CASSDSLVPYEQYF. The J gene is TRBJ2-7, the V gene TRBV6-1; D not certain. V lost 3 bases, J lost 2 bases, and 11 bases lay in between. Per the germline V gene, CDR1 is MNHNS and CDR2 is SASEGT. The CDR3 covers 14 residues.

This clonotype was seen a handful of times. The V gene is TRBV5-1, the J gene TRBJ2-3; no clear D gene. The CDR3 extends over 14 amino acids. Germline CDR1 reads SGHRS; CDR2 reads YFSETQ. With 4 bases removed from V and 4 bases from J, the gap between germline ends came to 13 bases. The CDR3 DNA sequence: TGCGCCAGCAGCGCGTCGCGTGGCGCAGATACGCAGTATTTT. This translates into CASSASRGADTQYF.

This clonotype appeared a few times. The chain is built from TRBV4-2 and TRBJ2-6; no clear D gene. Germline V gives CDR1 LGHNA, CDR2 YNFKEQ. V lost 0 bases, J lost 2 bases, and 8 bases lay in between. This CDR3 region has 16 residues. CDR3 bases: TGTGCCAGCAGCCAAGAAGTAACAGCTGGGGCCAACGTCCTGACTTTC. It specifies CASSQEVTAGANVLTF.

The chain employs TRBV9 and TRBJ1-3; D is perhaps TRBD1 (5 bases). Between the trimmed V and J ends, which lost 0 bases and 3 bases, there was a span of 10 bases. CDR3 length: 15 residues. Germline CDR1 is SGDLS and CDR2 is YYNGEE. For the CDR3, the DNA is TGTGCCAGCAGCGTAGGTGAGGGGAATGGAAACACCATATATTTT. Protein sequence: CASSVGEGNGNTIYF.

This clonotype was observed a handful of times. The chain is built from TRBV10-3 and TRBJ2-7; D not certain. This CDR3 has 14 amino acids. Germline-derived CDR1 and CDR2 are ENHRY and SYGVKD. The V gene lost 4 bases and the J gene lost 2 bases, with 12 bases spanning the gap. The CDR3 coding sequence is TGTGCCATCAGTGTGCCGGGTGAGCCCTACGAGCAGTACTTC. It translates to CAISVPGEPYEQYF.

This clonotype turned up a few times. The V call is TRBV9, the J call TRBJ1-1, with D tentatively TRBD1 (5 bases). Trimming removed 4 bases from V and 3 bases from J, with 19 bases in between. The CDR3 contains 16 residues. Germline CDR1 SGDLS, CDR2 YYNGEE. DNA for the CDR3: TGTGCCAGCAGCTCATACAGCGGAGGGGAGGACACTGAAGCTTTCTTT. Its protein is CASSSYSGGEDTEAFF.

This chain connects TRBV5-1 to TRBJ2-7; D is unclear. Germline lookup yields CDR1 SGHRS and CDR2 YFSETQ. V shed 3 bases and J shed 7 bases, with 11 bases lying between them. The CDR3 spans 12 residues. In DNA form, the CDR3 reads TGCGCCAGCAGCTCCACCGGGCAAGAGCAGTACTTC. It yields the protein CASSSTGQEQYF.

This clonotype appeared a few times. The chain has TRBV12-3 or TRBV12-4 and TRBJ1-6; TRBD1 matches 9 bases. The J segment lost 7 bases and the V segment lost 2 bases, leaving 6 bases of the junction unmatched. This CDR3 is built from 16 residues. CDR3 nucleotides: TGTGCCAGCAGTTTAAATACAGGGGGCTCAAATTCACCCCTCCACTTT. This codes for CASSLNTGGSNSPLHF.

The chain has TRBV19 and TRBJ1-6, with no clear D. Germline lookup yields CDR1 LNHDA and CDR2 SQIVND (reference sequence). CDR3 length equals 13 residues. V shed 4 bases and J shed 8 bases, with 9 bases lying between them. The CDR3 here is CASSTDGDSPLHF. CDR3 bases: TGTGCCAGTAGTACGGACGGGGATTCACCCCTCCACTTT.

This clonotype was counted only a few times. The V call is TRBV30, the J call TRBJ1-2; D unclear. The V gene's germline CDR1 is GTSNPN and CDR2 SVGIG (reference sequence). The CDR3 has 13 amino acids. Trimming stripped 0 bases from V and 3 bases from J, with 8 bases between. Here the CDR3 DNA reads TGTGCCTGGAGTGTCGTAGGATACTATGGCTACACCTTC. It encodes CAWSVVGYYGYTF. The complete variable domain, with remaining parts taken from reference TRBV30 and TRBJ1-2, reads SQTIHQWPATLVQPVGSPLSLECTVEGTSNPNLYWYRQAAGRGLQLLFYSVGIGQISSEVPQNLSASRPQDRQFILSSKKLLLSDSGFYLCAWSVVGYYGYTFGSGTRLTVV.

This clonotype was found a few times. J is TRBJ2-7 and V is TRBV9, with 10 bases lining up with TRBD2. CDR3 length: 14 residues. Germline CDR1 SGDLS, CDR2 YYNGEE. V trimming: 0 bases; J trimming: 4 bases; junction bases outside the gene matches: 1. The CDR3 DNA reads as TGTGCCAGCAGCGTAGATAGCGGGAGGTACGAGCAGTACTTC. As protein: CASSVDSGRYEQYF.

This clonotype occurred many times. The chain recombines TRBV4-3 with TRBJ2-7; TRBD1 matches at 9 bases. The CDR3 is 16 residues long. J gave up 0 bases and V 4 bases, and 7 bases lay outside the gene matches. Germline CDR1 reads LGHNA; CDR2 reads YSLEER. CDR3 sequence reads: CASSRSRDRVSYEQYF. The CDR3 DNA reads as TGCGCCAGCAGCCGGAGCCGGGACAGGGTCTCCTACGAGCAGTACTTC.

The genes are TRBV3-1 and TRBJ1-1, with D possibly being TRBD1 (5 bases). V lost 1 base, J lost 10 bases, and 16 bases lay in between. This CDR3 has 14 amino acids. Germline lookup yields CDR1 LGHDT and CDR2 YNNKEL (reference sequence). The CDR3 sequence is CASSQAGTERVAFF. The CDR3 bases are TGTGCCAGCAGCCAAGCCGGGACGGAAAGGGTAGCTTTCTTT.

This rearrangement joins TRBV19 to TRBJ2-2; D unclear. CDR1 LNHDA and CDR2 SQIVND come from the germline V gene (reference sequence). This CDR3 region has 16 residues. The V and J ends lost 5 bases and 4 bases respectively, with 17 bases between them. CDR3: CASSWETLPVTGELFF. CDR3 DNA sequence: TGTGCCAGTAGTTGGGAAACCCTCCCGGTCACCGGGGAGCTGTTTTTT.

This clonotype was seen a few times. The CDR3 DNA follows: TGTGCCAGCAGTTTTCTCCGGAAAACCTACGAGCAGTACTTC. Translation: CASSFLRKTYEQYF. The rearrangement links TRBV12-3 or TRBV12-4 to TRBJ2-7; D is ambiguous. This CDR3 contains 14 residues. Deletions cut 3 bases from V and 2 bases from J, with 11 bases between.

The chain recombines TRBV28 with TRBJ1-6; D not resolved. Germline V gene lookup returns CDR1 MDHEN and CDR2 SYDVKM. CDR3 length equals 15 residues. V was trimmed by 1 base and J by 9 bases, leaving 13 bases between them. CDR3 sequence: CASSLLTKGGSPLHF. DNA of the CDR3: TGTGCCAGCAGTTTATTAACCAAGGGAGGTTCACCCCTCCACTTT.

This clonotype has ten or more counts. The chain carries TRBV7-9 and TRBJ1-2; no clear D. Germline V gene sequence: CDR1 SEHNR, CDR2 FQNEAQ (reference sequence). The CDR3 has 13 residues. With 5 bases removed from V and 4 bases from J, the gap between germline ends came to 11 bases. The CDR3 loop is CASSTDGPYGYTF. CDR3 sequence (DNA): TGTGCCAGCAGCACCGACGGACCCTATGGCTACACCTTC.

This chain joins TRBV12-3 or TRBV12-4 and TRBJ2-3, with a weak D call TRBD2 (5 bases). The CDR3 spans 12 residues. Between the trimmed V and J ends, which lost 7 bases and 9 bases, there was a span of 14 bases. CDR3 bases: TGTGCCAGCACCGAGGACTTGGGGACGCAGTATTTT. It is translated as CASTEDLGTQYF.

The J gene is TRBJ2-3, the V gene TRBV12-3 or TRBV12-4; TRBD2 is a possible D gene (5 bases). CDR3 size: 17 residues. V was trimmed by 5 bases and J by 3 bases, leaving 21 bases between them. DNA of the CDR3: TGTGCCAGCAGTCCCTACTCGGGGAGCAGCTGGACAGATACGCAGTATTTT. This encodes CASSPYSGSSWTDTQYF.

This clonotype has a count of ten or more. The chain uses TRBV7-3 and TRBJ2-7; no clear D gene. Germline V gene sequence: CDR1 SGHTA, CDR2 FQGTGA. The CDR3 spans 13 residues. V lost 5 bases and J lost 4, with 12 bases in between. This chain's CDR3 is CASSARATYEQYF. CDR3 DNA: TGTGCCAGCAGCGCCCGGGCCACATACGAGCAGTACTTC.

The genes are TRBV5-5 and TRBJ2-7; 8 positions match TRBD1. This CDR3 spans 12 amino acids. V gave up 9 bases and J gave up 4 bases; unmatched junction bases: 6. Per germline, CDR1 SGHKS and CDR2 YYEKEE (reference sequence). The CDR3 bases are TGTGCCACCGGACAGGGCGGTTACGAGCAGTACTTC. Its translation: CATGQGGYEQYF.

The table lists this clonotype with many counts. V usage is TRBV29-1 and J usage is TRBJ2-7; D assignment may be TRBD1 or TRBD2 (6 bases each). The V gene's germline CDR1 is SQVTM and CDR2 ANQGSEA. CDR3 size: 14 residues. V lost 5 bases, J lost 0 bases, and 14 bases lay in between. CDR3 protein: CSVSGGGSSYEQYF. The CDR3 nucleotides read TGCAGCGTTTCCGGGGGCGGAAGCTCCTACGAGCAGTACTTC.

About this clonotype: As the CDR3 is not closed by the conserved phenylalanine or tryptophan, this likely results from a read error. The chain has TRBV20-1 and TRBJ2-5; 9 nucleotides agree with TRBD2. After removal of 0 bases from V and 4 bases from J, the junction contained 9 bases not matched to a gene. The CDR3 is made up of 16 amino acids. Germline V gives CDR1 DFQATT, CDR2 SNEGSKA (reference sequence). The CDR3 region has the DNA TGCAGTGCTAGAGATCAGGGCGGGGGGGCCTTAGAGACCCAGTACTTA. Its protein product is CSARDQGGGALETQYL.

The chain links TRBV5-1 to TRBJ1-2; no reliable D call. The length of the CDR3 is 12 residues. Germline V gene data show CDR1 as SGHRS and CDR2 as YFSETQ. V was cut by 0 bases and J by 12 bases, with 12 bases left in between. In DNA form, the CDR3 reads TGCGCCAGCAGCTTGGGATCAGAGCACAACACCTTC. Its protein is CASSLGSEHNTF. Full variable domain (remainder filled in from reference TRBV5-1 and TRBJ1-2): KAGVTQTPRYLIKTRGQQVTLSCSPISGHRSVSWYQQTPGQGLQFLFEYFSETQRNKGNFPGRFSGRQFSNSRSEMNVSTLELGDSALYLCASSLGSEHNTFGSGTRLTVV.

The J gene is TRBJ2-1, the V gene TRBV7-3, with 8 bases that match TRBD1. Trimming took 5 bases from V and 4 from J; bases not matched to a gene: 13. Germline loops: CDR1 SGHTA, CDR2 FQGTGA. This CDR3 contains 17 residues. CDR3 sequence: CASSPQGAGGGYNEQFF. DNA of the CDR3: TGTGCCAGCAGCCCCCAGGGGGCAGGGGGCGGGTACAATGAGCAGTTCTTC.

This clonotype was detected many times. V is TRBV4-1 and J is TRBJ2-7; weak D call: TRBD1 (5 bases). Germline V gives CDR1 MGHRA, CDR2 YSYEKL. The CDR3 runs 14 residues. V was shortened by 0 bases and J by 6 bases, with 12 bases between the two germline ends. CDR3 DNA: TGCGCCAGCAGCCAAGAAGCCAGGGTTAGCGAGCAGTACTTC. It is translated as CASSQEARVSEQYF.

The rearrangement links TRBV4-2 to TRBJ1-5, with 7 bases that match TRBD1. The CDR3 has 18 residues. V shed 2 bases and J 0 bases; nucleotides not matched to a gene: 10. CDR1 and CDR2 (germline): LGHNA, YNFKEQ. This chain's CDR3 is CASSQSGTELYSNQPQHF. The CDR3 DNA is TGTGCCAGCAGCCAAAGCGGGACAGAACTTTATAGCAATCAGCCCCAGCATTTT.

This clonotype appeared a few times. Germline and junction disagree at one end, which may indicate a read error. This chain uses TRBV18 with TRBJ2-1; D gene ambiguous. The germline V gene encodes CDR1 KGHSH and CDR2 LQKENI. This CDR3 contains 15 residues. The CDR3 protein is CASSPRRNSYNEQFF. DNA of the CDR3: TGTGCCAGCTCCCCACGGCGGAACTCCTACAATGAGCAGTTCTTC.